This TCR beta chain was sequenced for a study of T cell repertoires in MIS-A myocarditis (dated by TCRdb to about 2022). The QIAamp DNA FFPE kit was used to extract genomic DNA from formalin-fixed paraffin-embedded autopsy tissue. Comment on this clone: Its target antigen remains unknown. Base qualities were left out, and no much larger clone turns up one base away.

TCRbeta CDR3 regions were amplified by the immunoSEQ bias-controlled multiplex PCR and were subjected to high-throughput sequencing. The study's processing was this. CDR3 sequences were collapsed and filtered with the immunoSEQ vendor pipeline, and the abundance and frequency of each unique TCRbeta CDR3 were thereby quantified. Dominant CDR3 amino acid sequences were clustered with SARS-CoV-2-specific ImmuneCODE TCRbeta sequences by CD-HIT using a 90% global sequence identity threshold. A clone was classed as hyperexpanded at a frequency of 0.1 to 1 and as large at a frequency of 0.01 to 0.1. CDR3 amino acid sequences and V and J gene assignments of dominant clones were confirmed with MiXCR. The R stringdist package was used to calculate Levenshtein distances between the patient clonotypes and the ImmuneCODE hits. This immuneACCESS table, as held by TCRdb, lists in-frame sequences with V and J called but not all clones. Of the missing ones, under half trace to an unresolved V gene in checked studies; the others have no known cause. The V and J calls and clone size were taken over from that table, and D and trimming were inferred from the DNA. The sample table contains 9,500 to 12,000 clones; only one count was recorded for roughly 89% of them. Clones ranked in the top ten supply around 2% of the sample.

The germline V gene sets CDR1 to MDHEN and CDR2 to SYDVKM. The CDR3 covers 15 residues, taking in both the cysteine and the phenylalanine. The kept DNA is CDR3 alone, 45 bases in frame from the first base. V and J are trimmed by 5 bases and 2 bases, and the gene matches miss 9 bases of the junction. This TCR was recovered from a man younger than 35 with fulminant myocarditis from multisystem inflammatory syndrome in adults (MIS-A) after COVID-19. The source material was thoracic lymph node tissue obtained at autopsy. The V gene is TRBV28 and the J gene is TRBJ2-7; TRBD1 lines up with 7 middle nucleotides. The CDR3 amino acid sequence is: CASSTPGTETYEQYF. The DNA sequence reads TGTGCCAGCAGTACCCCCGGGACAGAGACCTACGAGCAGTACTTC.